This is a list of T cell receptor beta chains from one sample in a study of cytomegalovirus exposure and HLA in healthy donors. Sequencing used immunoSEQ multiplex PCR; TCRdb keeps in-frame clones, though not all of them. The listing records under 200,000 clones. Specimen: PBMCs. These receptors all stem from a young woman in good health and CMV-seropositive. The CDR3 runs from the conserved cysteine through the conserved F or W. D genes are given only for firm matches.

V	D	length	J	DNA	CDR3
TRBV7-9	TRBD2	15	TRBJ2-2	TGTGCCAGCACCTCTGGGCTAGCGGGAACTGGGGAGCTGTTTTTT	CASTSGLAGTGELFF
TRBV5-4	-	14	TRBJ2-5	TGTGCCAGCAGCTTGGCACTAAACCAAGAGACCCAGTACTTC	CASSLALNQETQYF
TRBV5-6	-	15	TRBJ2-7	TGTGCCAGCAGCTTGGTTCCTGGGGGGGCTTACGAGCAGTACTTC	CASSLVPGGAYEQYF
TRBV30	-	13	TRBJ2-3	TGTGCCTGGAGTGTGCGAGAAACAGATACGCAGTATTTT	CAWSVRETDTQYF
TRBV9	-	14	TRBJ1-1	TGTGCCAGCAGCGTAGGCAGGGCGAACACTGAAGCTTTCTTT	CASSVGRANTEAFF
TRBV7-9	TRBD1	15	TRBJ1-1	TGTGCCAGCAGCCCGGGACAGGGGTCTGACACTGAAGCTTTCTTT	CASSPGQGSDTEAFF
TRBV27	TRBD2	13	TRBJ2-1	TGTGCCAGCACCCGGGGGGTAGGCAATGAGCAGTTCTTC	CASTRGVGNEQFF
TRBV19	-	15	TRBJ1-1	TGTGCCAGTAGTATAGTTCCAGGGGAGAACACTGAAGCTTTCTTT	CASSIVPGENTEAFF
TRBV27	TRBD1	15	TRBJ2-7	TGTGCCAGCAGTTCACCCGGGACAGGGTCCTACGAGCAGTACTTC	CASSSPGTGSYEQYF
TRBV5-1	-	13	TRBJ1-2	TGCGCCAGCAGCTTGGGACAGGTTTATGGCTACACCTTC	CASSLGQVYGYTF
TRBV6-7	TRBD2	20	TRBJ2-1	TGTGCCAGCAGTTACCATGGACTAGCGGGAGAGGAATGCTCCTACAATGAGCAGTTCTTC	CASSYHGLAGEECSYNEQFF
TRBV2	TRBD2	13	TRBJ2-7	TGTGCCAGCCTACTAGCGGGAGTCTACGAGCAGTACTTC	CASLLAGVYEQYF
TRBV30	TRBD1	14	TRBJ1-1	TGTGCCCTCATTCCTTGGGGGACAGGGACTGAAGCTTTCTTT	CALIPWGTGTEAFF
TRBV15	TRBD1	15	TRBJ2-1	TGTGCCACCAGCGCACCCGGGACAGGGGACAATGAGCAGTTCTTC	CATSAPGTGDNEQFF
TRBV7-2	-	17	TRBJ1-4	TGTGCCAGCAGCTTAGGGCCAAGACTTGCAACTAATGAAAAACTGTTTTTT	CASSLGPRLATNEKLFF
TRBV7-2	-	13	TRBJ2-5	TGTGCCAGCAGCCCCCGGGGTCAAGAGACCCAGTACTTC	CASSPRGQETQYF
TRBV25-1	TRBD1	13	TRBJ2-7	TGTGCCAGCAGGATAACAGGGGCCTACGAGCAGTACTTC	CASRITGAYEQYF
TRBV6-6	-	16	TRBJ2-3	TGTGCCAGCAGTTACTCCCGGAGCGCTAGCACAGATACGCAGTATTTT	CASSYSRSASTDTQYF
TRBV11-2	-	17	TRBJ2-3	TGTGCCAGCAGCTCCCTCGGGGGGCGCGGGAGTGCAGATACGCAGTATTTT	CASSSLGGRGSADTQYF
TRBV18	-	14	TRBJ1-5	TGTGCCAGCTCACCGGGGGGGAATTATCAGCCCCAGCATTTT	CASSPGGNYQPQHF
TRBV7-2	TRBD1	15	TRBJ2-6	TGTGCCAGCGGGGACAGGGGGTACGGGGCCAACGTCCTGACTTTC	CASGDRGYGANVLTF
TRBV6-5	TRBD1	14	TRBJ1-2	TGTGCCAGCAGCTCTTACCGGGACAGGGATGGCTACACCTTC	CASSSYRDRDGYTF
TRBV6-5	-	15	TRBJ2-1	TGTGCCAGCAGTTACAGCGGTTATACGGGGAATGAGCAGTTCTTC	CASSYSGYTGNEQFF
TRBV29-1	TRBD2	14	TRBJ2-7	TGCAGCGTTGACACTAGCGGGGGCTCCTACGAGCAGTACTTC	CSVDTSGGSYEQYF
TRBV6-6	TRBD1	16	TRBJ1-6	TGTGCCAGCAGCGGCACAGGGGGCGTAAAAAATTCACCCCTCCACTTT	CASSGTGGVKNSPLHF
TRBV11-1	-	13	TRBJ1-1	TGTGCCAGCAGCTCGGGGAGGAACACTGAAGCTTTCTTT	CASSSGRNTEAFF
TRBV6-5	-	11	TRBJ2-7	TGTGCCAGCAGCTCCCTCCGGGAGCAGTACTTC	CASSSLREQYF
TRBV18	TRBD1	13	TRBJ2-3	TGTGCCAGCTCACAGGGGGCCACAGATACGCAGTATTTT	CASSQGATDTQYF
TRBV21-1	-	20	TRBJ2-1	TGTGCCAGCAGCACGGCGAGTTGGCCAGGAGGTCTACAATCCCACAATGAGCAGTTCTTC	CASSTASWPGGLQSHNEQFF
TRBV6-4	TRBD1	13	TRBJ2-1	TGTGCCAGCAGTGAGGACAGGTCTGGCGAGCAGTTCTTC	CASSEDRSGEQFF
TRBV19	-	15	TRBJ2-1	TGTGCCAGTAGTATTGAGCAGGGGGGTGAGTATGAGCAGTTCTTC	CASSIEQGGEYEQFF
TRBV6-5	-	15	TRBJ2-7	TGTGCCAGCAGTTACTCGCGGGCTCCGGACTACGAGCAGTACTTC	CASSYSRAPDYEQYF
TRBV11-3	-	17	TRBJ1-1	TGTGCCAGCAGCTTAGGGGGGGTAGCCCCCCTCGAGATTGAAGCTTTCTTT	CASSLGGVAPLEIEAFF
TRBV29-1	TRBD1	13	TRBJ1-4	TGCAGCGTTGTAGCAGGGGGTAATGAAAAACTGTTTTTT	CSVVAGGNEKLFF
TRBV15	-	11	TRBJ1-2	TGTGCCACCAGCAGAGATCTCCTCTACACCTTC	CATSRDLLYTF
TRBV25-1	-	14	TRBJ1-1	TGTGCCAGCAGGCGGGGGGGAATGAACACTGAAGCTTTCTTT	CASRRGGMNTEAFF
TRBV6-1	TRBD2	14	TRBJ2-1	TGTGCCAGCGCTAGCGGGAGCTCCTACAATGAGCAGTTCTTC	CASASGSSYNEQFF
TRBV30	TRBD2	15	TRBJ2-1	TGTGCCTGGAGTGTAGGTCTAGCGGGATACAATGAGCAGTTCTTC	CAWSVGLAGYNEQFF
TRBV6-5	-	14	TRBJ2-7	TGTGCCAGCAGTCGTTCAGGCCTGTCCTACGAGCAGTACTTC	CASSRSGLSYEQYF
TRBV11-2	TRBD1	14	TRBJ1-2	TGTGCCAGCAGCCCCGGAGGGGGCGGCTATGGCTACACCTTC	CASSPGGGGYGYTF
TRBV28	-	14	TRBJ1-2	TGTGCCAGCAGTTTAGTCGGGAAAAGGGATGGCTACACCTTC	CASSLVGKRDGYTF
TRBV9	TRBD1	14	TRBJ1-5	TGTGCCAGCAGCGTAGGGACAGGGAATCAGCCCCAGCATTTT	CASSVGTGNQPQHF
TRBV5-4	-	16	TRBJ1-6	TGTGCCAGCAGCTCCCAACCTACAGGGCGAAATTCACCCCTCCACTTT	CASSSQPTGRNSPLHF
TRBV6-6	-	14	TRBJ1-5	TGTGCCATCTTGACCAGGGGAAGCAATCAGCCCCAGCATTTT	CAILTRGSNQPQHF
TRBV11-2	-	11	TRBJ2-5	TGTGCCAGCAGCCCCAGGGAGACCCAGTACTTC	CASSPRETQYF
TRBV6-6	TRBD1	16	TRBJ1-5	TGTGCCAGCAGTAACCTTGGGCGACAGGGAAGTCAGCCCCAGCATTTT	CASSNLGRQGSQPQHF